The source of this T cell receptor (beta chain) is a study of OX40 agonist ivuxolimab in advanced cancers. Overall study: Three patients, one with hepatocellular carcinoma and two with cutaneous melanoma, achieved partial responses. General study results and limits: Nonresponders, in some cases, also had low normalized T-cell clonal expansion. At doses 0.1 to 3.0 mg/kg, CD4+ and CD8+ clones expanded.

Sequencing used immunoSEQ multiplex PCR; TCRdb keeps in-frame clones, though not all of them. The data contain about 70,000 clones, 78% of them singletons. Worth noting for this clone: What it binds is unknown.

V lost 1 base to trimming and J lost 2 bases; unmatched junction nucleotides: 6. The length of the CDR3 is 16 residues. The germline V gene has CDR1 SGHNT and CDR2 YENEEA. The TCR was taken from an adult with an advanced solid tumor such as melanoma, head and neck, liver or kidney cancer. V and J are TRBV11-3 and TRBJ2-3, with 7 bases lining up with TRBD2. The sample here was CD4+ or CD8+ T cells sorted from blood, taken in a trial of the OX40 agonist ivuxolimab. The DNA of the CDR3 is TGTGCCAGCAGCTTAGGGTCTAGCGGAGACACAGATACGCAGTATTTT. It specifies CASSLGSSGDTDTQYF.